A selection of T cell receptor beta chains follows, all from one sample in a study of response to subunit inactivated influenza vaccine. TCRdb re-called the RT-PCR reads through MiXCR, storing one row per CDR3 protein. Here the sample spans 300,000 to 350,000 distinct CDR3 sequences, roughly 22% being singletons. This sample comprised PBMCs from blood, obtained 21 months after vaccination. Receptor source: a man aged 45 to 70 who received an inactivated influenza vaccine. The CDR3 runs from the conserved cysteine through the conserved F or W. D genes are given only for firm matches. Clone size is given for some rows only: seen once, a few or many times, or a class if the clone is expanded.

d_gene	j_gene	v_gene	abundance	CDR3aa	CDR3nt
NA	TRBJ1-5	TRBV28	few	CASSIPGQPQHF	TGTGCCAGCAGTATTCCCGGGCAGCCCCAGCATTTT
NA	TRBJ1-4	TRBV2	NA	CASSDDREVNEKLFF	TGTGCCAGCAGTGACGATCGGGAGGTGAATGAAAAACTGTTTTTT
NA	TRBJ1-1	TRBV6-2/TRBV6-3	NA	CASSYSSLAGTEAFF	TGTGCCAGCAGTTACTCGAGTTTAGCGGGCACTGAAGCTTTCTTT
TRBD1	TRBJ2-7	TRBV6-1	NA	CASSETGQTYEQYF	TGTGCCAGCAGCGAAACGGGACAGACCTACGAGCAGTACTTC
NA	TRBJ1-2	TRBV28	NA	CASSPLDNGYGYTF	TGTGCCAGCAGTCCACTCGACAACGGCTATGGCTACACCTTC
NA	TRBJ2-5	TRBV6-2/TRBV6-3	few	CASRSAGFQETQYF	TGTGCCAGCAGAAGCGCGGGGTTCCAAGAGACCCAGTACTTC
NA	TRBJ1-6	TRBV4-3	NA	CASSQDGGPRSPLHF	TGCGCCAGCAGCCAAGATGGGGGGCCTCGGTCACCCCTCCACTTT
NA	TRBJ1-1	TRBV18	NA	CASSAQSQNTEAFF	TGTGCCAGCTCAGCCCAGAGCCAGAACACTGAAGCTTTCTTT
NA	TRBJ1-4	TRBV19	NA	CASSVSGTFNEKLFF	TGTGCCAGTAGTGTATCCGGGACGTTTAATGAAAAACTGTTTTTT
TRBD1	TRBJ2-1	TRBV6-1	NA	CASSPIGQGKINEQFF	TGTGCCAGCAGTCCAATAGGACAGGGGAAGATCAATGAGCAGTTCTTC
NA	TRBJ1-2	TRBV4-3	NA	CASSQDGGGAFGGYTF	TGCGCCAGCAGCCAAGATGGGGGGGGCGCTTTTGGTGGCTACACCTTC
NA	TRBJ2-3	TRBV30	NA	CAWADWEDTQYF	TGTGCCTGGGCTGACTGGGAAGATACGCAGTATTTT
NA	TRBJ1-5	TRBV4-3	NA	CASSREIIGGQPQHF	TGCGCCAGCAGCCGGGAGATCATTGGAGGTCAGCCCCAGCATTTT
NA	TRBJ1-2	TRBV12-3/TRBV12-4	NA	CASSWGDGYTF	TGTGCCAGCAGTTGGGGAGATGGCTACACCTTC
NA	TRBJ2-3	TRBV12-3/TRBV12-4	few	CASSLGGGGPTTDTQYF	TGTGCCAGCAGTTTAGGGGGAGGCGGTCCCACCACAGATACGCAGTATTTT
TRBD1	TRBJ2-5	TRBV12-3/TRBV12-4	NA	CARDRSETQYF	TGTGCCAGGGACAGGTCAGAGACCCAGTACTTC
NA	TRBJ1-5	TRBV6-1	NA	CASRRGGADQPQHF	TGTGCCAGCCGCCGGGGGGGCGCCGACCAGCCCCAGCATTTT
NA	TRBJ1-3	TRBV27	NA	CASSLSGGGNTIYF	TGTGCCAGCAGTTTATCCGGGGGCGGAAACACCATATATTTT
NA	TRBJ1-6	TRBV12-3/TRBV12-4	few	CASSHTGKSSPLHF	TGTGCCAGCAGCCACACAGGGAAAAGTTCACCCCTCCACTTT
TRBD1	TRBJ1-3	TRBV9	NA	CASSVSQGASGNTIYF	TGTGCCAGCAGCGTAAGTCAGGGGGCTTCTGGAAACACCATATATTTT
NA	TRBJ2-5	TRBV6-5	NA	CASSYGRLVAETQYF	TGTGCCAGCAGTTACGGAAGACTAGTTGCAGAGACCCAGTACTTC
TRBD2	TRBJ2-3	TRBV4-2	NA	CASSQRGNTDTQYF	TGTGCCAGCAGCCAGCGGGGGAACACAGATACGCAGTATTTT
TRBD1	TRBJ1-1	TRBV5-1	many	CASSRQGRSTEAFF	TGCGCCAGCAGCCGACAGGGAAGGAGCACTGAAGCTTTCTTT
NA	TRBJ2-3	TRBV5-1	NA	CASRGESTDTQYF	TGCGCCAGCAGGGGGGAAAGCACAGATACGCAGTATTTT
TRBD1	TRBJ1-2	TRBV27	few	CASSLSFPGQDHLYGYTF	TGTGCCAGCAGTTTATCTTTCCCGGGACAGGATCACCTCTATGGCTACACCTTC
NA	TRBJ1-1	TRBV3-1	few	CASSQTSHRPPAFF	TGTGCCAGCAGCCAAACTAGTCACCGGCCGCCAGCTTTCTTT
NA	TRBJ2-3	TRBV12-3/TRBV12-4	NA	CASTSRWADTQYF	TGTGCCAGCACCTCCCGGTGGGCAGATACGCAGTATTTT
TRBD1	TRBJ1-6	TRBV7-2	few	CASTIGQGANNSPLHF	TGTGCCAGCACTATTGGACAGGGGGCAAATAATTCACCCCTCCACTTT